The 28 T cell receptor beta chains below come from one sample, sequenced in a study of identical twins. TCRdb used MiXCR to reprocess the 5' RACE reads, holding one entry per CDR3 protein. The sample lists about 520,000 distinct CDR3 sequences, less than 25% seen once, with 0.91% in the top ten. This sample also belongs to another study, concerning T cells expressing NK-cell markers.

Specimen: CD4+ T cells sorted from blood. These receptors came from a woman between 18 and 30 years old in good health.

The CDR3 DNA is TGCAGTGCTAGAGGGAGCGTTTACACTGAAGCTTTCTTT. Translation: CSARGSVYTEAFF. The V call is TRBV20-1, the J call TRBJ1-1; no clear D. Between the trimmed V and J ends, which lost 1 base and 3 bases, there was a span of 9 bases. Germline V gives CDR1 DFQATT, CDR2 SNEGSKA (reference sequence). The CDR3 has 13 residues.

This clonotype was seen a few times. This chain uses TRBV20-1 with TRBJ2-3, with 7 nucleotides matching TRBD2. This CDR3 has 16 amino acids. The germline V gene encodes CDR1 DFQATT and CDR2 SNEGSKA (reference sequence). Trimming cost V 1 base and J 2 bases; bases outside gene matches: 9. The CDR3 nucleotides read TGCAGTGCTAGAGGGGTGGCTAGCGGAACCACAGATACGCAGTATTTT. This sequence encodes CSARGVASGTTDTQYF.

The V call is TRBV29-1, the J call TRBJ2-2; D not resolved. The CDR3 has 12 residues. V lost 2 bases, J lost 3 bases, and 4 bases lay in between. In germline, CDR1 is SQVTM, CDR2 ANQGSEA. CDR3 nucleotide sequence: TGCAGCGTTGAAAAGTACACCGGGGAGCTGTTTTTT. Translating gives CSVEKYTGELFF.

This chain links TRBV20-1 with TRBJ2-3, with D perhaps matching TRBD2 (5 bases). The length of the CDR3 is 12 residues. The germline V and J ends were trimmed by 4 bases and 6 bases, with 11 bases remaining between them. Germline V lookup: CDR1 DFQATT, CDR2 SNEGSKA (reference sequence). The DNA for the CDR3 is TGCAGTGCTACGGAGGCGGAGGATACGCAGTATTTT. The encoded protein is CSATEAEDTQYF.

This sequence joins TRBV5-1 and TRBJ2-1, with 10 bases that match TRBD2. Losses at the gene ends were 0 bases for V and 4 bases for J; bases not matched to a gene: 10. Germline V gene data show CDR1 as SGHRS and CDR2 as YFSETQ. This CDR3 comprises 18 residues. The chain's CDR3 is CASSLANSGGSLYNEQFF. The CDR3 nucleotides are TGCGCCAGCAGCTTGGCCAATAGCGGGGGGTCCCTGTACAATGAGCAGTTCTTC.

This chain uses TRBV6-1 with TRBJ2-1; no clear D gene. The germline V gene encodes CDR1 MNHNS and CDR2 SASEGT. The CDR3 contains 16 residues. V lost 7 bases and J lost 2, with 18 bases in between. The CDR3 sequence is CASTKRFPVTYNEQFF. The DNA of the CDR3 is TGTGCCAGCACCAAGAGGTTCCCAGTCACCTACAATGAGCAGTTCTTC.

The chain employs TRBV6-2 or TRBV6-3 and TRBJ1-1; 7 nucleotides line up with TRBD1. J gave up 10 bases and V 3 bases, and 8 bases lay outside the gene matches. CDR1 and CDR2 from the germline V gene are MNHEY and SVGEGT. This CDR3 contains 13 residues. This chain's CDR3 is CASSYSVGQTAFF. The CDR3 DNA sequence: TGTGCCAGCAGTTATAGCGTGGGACAGACAGCTTTCTTT.

This clonotype was seen more than once but under ten times. This rearrangement joins TRBV4-3 to TRBJ2-7; 9 bases align to TRBD2. This CDR3 contains 17 residues. With 0 bases clipped from V and 2 bases from J, the junction kept 8 bases outside the gene matches. The V gene's germline CDR1 is LGHNA and CDR2 YSLEER. The CDR3 coding sequence is TGCGCCAGCAGCCAAGAAGCAGCTAGCGGGATTGCCTACGAGCAGTACTTC. It translates to CASSQEAASGIAYEQYF.

This clonotype was counted a single time. The rearrangement links TRBV11-1 to TRBJ1-2; no firm D call. In germline, CDR1 is SGHAT, CDR2 FQDESV (reference sequence). Trimming shortened V by 5 bases and J by 4 bases, and 17 bases separated the two germline ends. The CDR3 spans 15 residues. The CDR3 DNA reads TGTGCCAGCAGCCCCGGCGCCCTAATCGGCTATGGCTACACCTTC. Translated: CASSPGALIGYGYTF. Variable domain in full (rest from reference TRBV11-1 and TRBJ1-2): EAEVAQSPRYKITEKSQAVAFWCDPISGHATLYWYRQILGQGPELLVQFQDESVVDDSQLPKDRFSAERLKGVDSTLKIQPAELGDSAMYLCASSPGALIGYGYTFGSGTRLTVV.

This clonotype was seen ten or more times. This rearrangement joins TRBV12-3 or TRBV12-4 to TRBJ1-6, with D maybe TRBD1 (5 bases). The CDR3 is 14 amino acids. Trimming took off 5 bases at V and 6 bases at J, with 11 bases between the two ends. The CDR3, as DNA: TGTGCCAGCAGTCCCGGGACGGGTAATTCACCCCTCCACTTT. The encoded protein is CASSPGTGNSPLHF.

As to this clonotype: The junction departs from germline at one end; a sequencing error may be responsible. The rearrangement uses TRBV19 and TRBJ1-2; the D gene is possibly TRBD1 (6 bases). Germline-derived CDR1 and CDR2 are LNHDA and SQIVND (reference sequence). This CDR3 spans 15 amino acids. The CDR3 DNA is TGTGCCAGTAGCATAGCCGGGGGGCGCGCCTATGGCTACACCTTC. Its translation is CASSIAGGRAYGYTF. Together with reference TRBV19 and TRBJ1-2, the CDR3 gives the full variable domain: DGGITQSPKYLFRKEGQNVTLSCEQNLNHDAMYWYRQDPGQGLRLIYYSQIVNDFQKGDIAEGYSVSREKKESFPLTVTSAQKNPTAFYLCASSIAGGRAYGYTFGSGTRLTVV.

This chain links TRBV3-1 with TRBJ1-2, with D unresolved. V was trimmed by 1 base and J by 8 bases, leaving 5 bases between them. Germline CDR1 is LGHDT and CDR2 is YNNKEL (reference sequence). The CDR3 has 11 amino acids. In nucleotides, the CDR3 is TGTGCCAGCAGCCAAGCGGCCGGCTACACCTTC. As protein: CASSQAAGYTF.

The rearrangement uses TRBV7-9 and TRBJ2-7; TRBD1 matches 8 bases. The CDR3 extends over 14 amino acids. V gave up 5 bases and J gave up 2 bases; unmatched junction bases: 5. Per germline, CDR1 SEHNR and CDR2 FQNEAQ (reference sequence). CDR3 residues: CASSPTGATYEQYF. Here the CDR3 DNA reads TGTGCCAGCAGCCCGACAGGGGCCACCTACGAGCAGTACTTC.

The chain joins TRBV19 to TRBJ2-5, with 11 bases that match TRBD1. V lost 8 bases, J lost 4 bases, and 9 bases stayed unmatched. The CDR3 is made up of 15 amino acids. The germline CDR1 and CDR2 sequences are LNHDA and SQIVND (reference sequence). This CDR3 reads CASRPPGQGGETQYF. The CDR3 DNA is TGTGCCAGTCGACCACCGGGACAGGGGGGAGAGACCCAGTACTTC. The complete variable domain, with remaining parts taken from reference TRBV19 and TRBJ2-5, reads DGGITQSPKYLFRKEGQNVTLSCEQNLNHDAMYWYRQDPGQGLRLIYYSQIVNDFQKGDIAEGYSVSREKKESFPLTVTSAQKNPTAFYLCASRPPGQGGETQYFGPGTRLLVL.

The gene calls are TRBV20-1 and TRBJ2-1, with TRBD2 matching over 7 bases. The CDR3 length is 15 residues. Germline V gene sequence: CDR1 DFQATT, CDR2 SNEGSKA (reference sequence). Losses at the gene ends were 6 bases for V and 7 bases for J; bases not matched to a gene: 15. The CDR3 is CSAPDASGISNEQFF. The CDR3 DNA is TGCAGTGCCCCTGACGCCAGCGGGATAAGTAATGAGCAGTTCTTC.

This clonotype was seen a handful of times. The chain is built from TRBV14 and TRBJ2-7; D gene unclear. The germline V gene has CDR1 SGHDN and CDR2 FVKESK. Deletions cut 8 bases from V and 3 bases from J, with 8 bases between. The CDR3 runs to 11 residues. DNA of the CDR3: TGTGCCAGCGGGGAAAACTACGAGCAGTACTTC. Translated: CASGENYEQYF.

This clonotype was seen a few times. The junction differs from germline at one of its ends, possibly a read error. V gene TRBV20-1 combines with J gene TRBJ2-5; D is unclear. The germline gives CDR1 DFQATT, CDR2 SNEGSKA (reference sequence). This CDR3 spans 15 amino acids. CDR3 sequence reads: CRASGKDVLLETQYF. The CDR3, as DNA: TGCAGAGCTAGTGGGAAGGACGTCCTCTTGGAGACCCAGTACTTC.

The chain carries TRBV5-5 and TRBJ2-7, with 11 nucleotides matching TRBD1. Germline values: CDR1 SGHKS, CDR2 YYEKEE (reference sequence). Unmatched junction bases numbered 8, after V lost 3 bases and J lost 3 bases. This CDR3 is 16 amino acids long. Written as DNA, the CDR3 is TGTGCCAGCAGCTCAGGACAGGGGGCTTTCTTCTACGAGCAGTACTTC. This codes for CASSSGQGAFFYEQYF.

This clonotype showed up just a few times. The chain recombines TRBV7-6 with TRBJ2-7; 10 nucleotides line up with TRBD2. V lost 5 bases to trimming and J lost 4 bases; unmatched junction nucleotides: 8. CDR1 is SGHVS, CDR2 FNYEAQ, per germline. There are 15 residues in the CDR3. CDR3 in amino acids: CASSGPPSGSYEQYF. CDR3 nucleotides: TGTGCCAGCAGCGGACCCCCTAGCGGGAGTTACGAGCAGTACTTC.

The rearrangement uses TRBV5-1 and TRBJ2-1, with 7 positions matching TRBD2. The CDR3 loop spans 16 amino acids. The germline V gene has CDR1 SGHRS and CDR2 YFSETQ. After removal of 4 bases from V and 4 bases from J, the junction contained 11 bases not matched to a gene. The DNA for the CDR3 is TGCGCCAGCAGCCGCCACGAAGCGGGAACATACAATGAGCAGTTCTTC. It is translated as CASSRHEAGTYNEQFF.

The chain recombines TRBV12-5 with TRBJ2-3; D is unresolved. Trimming cost V 7 bases and J 6 bases, with 14 bases left between them. The length of the CDR3 is 13 residues. Germline V lookup: CDR1 LGHNT, CDR2 FRNRAP. CDR3 nucleotides: TGTGCTAGTGCCCTTCGCGGTACGGATACGCAGTATTTT. Its protein is CASALRGTDTQYF.

The DNA of the CDR3 is TGTGCCAGCAGTTTCCCTGGGGAGACCCAGTACTTC. This codes for CASSFPGETQYF. The chain joins TRBV12-3 or TRBV12-4 to TRBJ2-5, with D unclear. CDR3 size: 12 residues. V lost 3 bases, J lost 5 bases, and 7 bases lay in between.

The rearrangement uses TRBV10-2 and TRBJ2-1; 7 bases fit TRBD1. V trimming: 6 bases; J trimming: 10 bases; junction bases outside the gene matches: 12. The V gene's germline CDR1 is WSHSY and CDR2 SAAADI. This CDR3 is 14 amino acids long. CDR3 loop: CASSLGQSAREQFF. The CDR3 nucleotides read TGCGCCAGCAGCCTGGGACAGTCAGCACGCGAGCAGTTCTTC.

The J gene is TRBJ2-3, the V gene TRBV7-9, with 11 nucleotides matching TRBD2. Germline V gene lookup returns CDR1 SEHNR and CDR2 FQNEAQ (reference sequence). CDR3 size: 16 residues. Germline trimming cut 5 bases from V and 2 bases from J; bases unmatched to any gene: 6. CDR3 DNA: TGTGCCAGCAGCCCGCCGACTAGCGGGGCCACAGATACGCAGTATTTT. Translated, it gives CASSPPTSGATDTQYF. The full variable domain, completed using reference TRBV7-9 and TRBJ2-3, is DTGVSQNPRHKITKRGQNVTFRCDPISEHNRLYWYRQTLGQGPEFLTYFQNEAQLEKSRLLSDRFSAERPKGSFSTLEIQRTEQGDSAMYLCASSPPTSGATDTQYFGPGTRLTVL.

This clonotype was seen a few times. J is TRBJ1-6 and V is TRBV2; 7 nucleotides line up with TRBD1. The CDR3 spans 15 residues. J gave up 7 bases and V 8 bases, and 11 bases lay outside the gene matches. Germline CDR1 SNHLY, CDR2 FYNNEI. The CDR3 sequence is CASQGRGGMNSPLHF. CDR3 nucleotide sequence: TGTGCCAGCCAAGGTCGAGGGGGCATGAATTCACCCCTCCACTTT.

The chain couples TRBV12-3 or TRBV12-4 to TRBJ2-3; 13 bases agree with TRBD2. This CDR3 has 17 residues. The J segment lost 0 bases and the V segment lost 2 bases, leaving 2 bases of the junction unmatched. CDR3 nucleotide sequence: TGTGCCAGCAGTTTACCGGGACTAGCGGGGAGCACAGATACGCAGTATTTT. Protein sequence: CASSLPGLAGSTDTQYF.

V usage is TRBV20-1 and J usage is TRBJ1-1; the D is unclear. Germline values: CDR1 DFQATT, CDR2 SNEGSKA (reference sequence). The V and J ends lost 6 bases and 3 bases respectively, with 14 bases between them. This CDR3 has 13 amino acids. DNA for the CDR3: TGCAGTGCCCCCAGCCCGTGGGACACTGAAGCTTTCTTT. Translating gives CSAPSPWDTEAFF.

The rearrangement uses TRBV5-6 and TRBJ2-5; 11 nucleotides agree with TRBD2. The V gene's germline CDR1 is SGHDT and CDR2 YYEEEE. The CDR3 is made up of 15 amino acids. V shed 2 bases and J 1 base; nucleotides not matched to a gene: 1. The CDR3 loop is CASSLLAGAQETQYF. In nucleotides, the CDR3 is TGTGCCAGCAGCTTACTAGCGGGGGCCCAAGAGACCCAGTACTTC.